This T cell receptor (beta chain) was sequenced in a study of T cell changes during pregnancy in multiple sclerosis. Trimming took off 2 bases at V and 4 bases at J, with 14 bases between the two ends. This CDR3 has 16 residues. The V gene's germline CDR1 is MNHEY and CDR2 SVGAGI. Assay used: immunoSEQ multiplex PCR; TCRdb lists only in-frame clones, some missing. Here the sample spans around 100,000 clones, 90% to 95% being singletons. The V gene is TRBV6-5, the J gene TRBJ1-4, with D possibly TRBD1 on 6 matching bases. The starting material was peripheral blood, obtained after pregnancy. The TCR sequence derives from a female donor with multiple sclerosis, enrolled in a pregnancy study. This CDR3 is CASSYVPGTLNEKLFF. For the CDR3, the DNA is TGTGCCAGCAGTTACGTCCCCGGGACACTTAATGAAAAACTGTTTTTT.